What follows describes a single T cell receptor (beta chain). The sample belongs to a study of blood T cell repertoires in COVID-19. Study in general: The United States, Italy and Spain were the sources of the acute and convalescent COVID-19 samples. The analysed material was cDNA or gDNA that came from T cells, B-cell-depleted T cells, or PBMCs.

Per the original data handling: Estimation of nucleated cell counts relied on the amplification of reference gene primers. Libraries were prepared by immunoSEQ multiplex PCR; TCRdb keeps only in-frame clonotypes and omits some of them. Clonal size and the V and J genes are those of that table, whereas D and trimming came from the DNA. Altogether roughly 51,000 clones are present, about nine tenths being singletons, with the ten largest covering over 5.5%. The CDR3 has 14 residues. Trimming at V came to 3 bases and at J to 8 bases, leaving 6 bases not matched to a gene. CDR1 KGHDR and CDR2 SFDVKD come from the germline V gene.

The chain carries TRBV24-1 and TRBJ1-2; 9 bases agree with TRBD1. Sequencing used peripheral blood. The clonotype originates from a man aged 50-60 years with active COVID-19. The DNA of the CDR3 is TGTGCCACCAGTGATAGCGGGACAGGGTACGGCTACACCTTC. Translating it yields CATSDSGTGYGYTF.